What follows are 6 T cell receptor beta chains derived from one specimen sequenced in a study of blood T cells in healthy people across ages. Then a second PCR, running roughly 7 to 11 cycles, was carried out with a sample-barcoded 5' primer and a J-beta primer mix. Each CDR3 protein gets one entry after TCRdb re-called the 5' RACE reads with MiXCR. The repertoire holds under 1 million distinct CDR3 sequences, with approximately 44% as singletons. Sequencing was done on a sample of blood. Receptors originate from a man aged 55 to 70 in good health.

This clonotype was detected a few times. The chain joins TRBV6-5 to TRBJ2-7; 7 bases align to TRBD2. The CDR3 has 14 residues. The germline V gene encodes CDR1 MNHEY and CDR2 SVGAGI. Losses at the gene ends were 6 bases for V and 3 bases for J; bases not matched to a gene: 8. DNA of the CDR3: TGTGCCAGCAGCCCCGGGACTACGGTCTACGAGCAGTACTTC. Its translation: CASSPGTTVYEQYF.

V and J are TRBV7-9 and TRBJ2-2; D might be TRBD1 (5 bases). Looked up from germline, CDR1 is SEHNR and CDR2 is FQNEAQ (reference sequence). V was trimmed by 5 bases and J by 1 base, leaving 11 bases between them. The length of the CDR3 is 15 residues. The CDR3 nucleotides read TGTGCCAGCAGCCAACCTACAGGGAACACCGGGGAGCTGTTTTTT. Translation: CASSQPTGNTGELFF. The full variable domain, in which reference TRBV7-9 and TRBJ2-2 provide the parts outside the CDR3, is DTGVSQNPRHKITKRGQNVTFRCDPISEHNRLYWYRQTLGQGPEFLTYFQNEAQLEKSRLLSDRFSAERPKGSFSTLEIQRTEQGDSAMYLCASSQPTGNTGELFFGEGSRLTVL.

The CDR3 DNA follows: TGCAGTGCTAGAGATTGGGACAGGGGCCTCTACGAGCAGTACTTC. Protein product: CSARDWDRGLYEQYF. The rearrangement links TRBV20-1 to TRBJ2-7; 10 positions match TRBD1. Losses at the gene ends were 0 bases for V and 3 bases for J; bases not matched to a gene: 5. Germline loops: CDR1 DFQATT, CDR2 SNEGSKA (reference sequence). The CDR3 covers 15 residues.

The CDR3 bases are TGTGCCAGCAGCCAAGACGGGGAGGGCCCATACAATGAGCAGTACTTC. This encodes CASSQDGEGPYNEQYF. The V gene is TRBV14, the J gene TRBJ2-1; 7 bases are a match to TRBD2. TRBJ2-7 matches the DNA end more closely, so the J call is doubtful. The CDR3 consists of 16 residues. The V gene's germline CDR1 is SGHDN and CDR2 FVKESK.

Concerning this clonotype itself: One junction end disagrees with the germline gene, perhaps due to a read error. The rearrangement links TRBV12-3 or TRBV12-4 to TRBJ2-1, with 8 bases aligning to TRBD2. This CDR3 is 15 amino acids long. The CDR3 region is CASSFRGGIYNGQFF. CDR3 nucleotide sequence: TGTGCCAGCAGTTTCCGCGGGGGGATCTACAATGGGCAGTTCTTC.

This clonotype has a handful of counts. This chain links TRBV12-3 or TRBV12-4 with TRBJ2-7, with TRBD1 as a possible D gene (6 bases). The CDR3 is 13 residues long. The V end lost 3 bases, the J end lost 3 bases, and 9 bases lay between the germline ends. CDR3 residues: CASSFGTHYEQYF. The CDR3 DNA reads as TGTGCCAGCAGTTTTGGGACACACTACGAGCAGTACTTC.